A selection of T cell receptor beta chains follows, all from one sample in a study of early T cells in non-severe SARS-CoV-2 infection. TCRdb reanalysed the 5' RACE reads using MiXCR and keeps one entry per CDR3 protein. This sample has about 67,000 distinct CDR3 sequences, with 11% found just once. The sample consisted of whole blood. Receptors were obtained from an adult who was a healthcare worker with PCR-confirmed SARS-CoV-2 infection or an uninfected control (not recorded which). CDR3s include the opening cysteine and the closing phenylalanine or tryptophan. A D gene is named only where the DNA matches it firmly. Clone size is stated in some rows and not others, as once, few, many or a class when expanded.

j_gene	d_gene	abundance	v_gene	CDR3aa	CDR3nt
TRBJ2-5	.	.	TRBV30	CAWRGGTVKETQYF	TGTGCCTGGAGAGGCGGGACAGTGAAAGAGACCCAGTACTTC
TRBJ2-1	TRBD2	many	TRBV4-2	CASSQRREGTYNEQFF	TGTGCCAGCAGCCAGAGGCGGGAGGGAACTTACAATGAGCAGTTCTTC
TRBJ2-3	TRBD1	many	TRBV6-9	CASTRGPRTDTQYF	TGTGCCAGCACAAGGGGGCCCCGCACAGATACGCAGTATTTT
TRBJ2-1	.	few	TRBV11-2	CASSARGLRGNEQFF	TGTGCCAGCAGCGCCCGGGGGTTGAGGGGCAATGAGCAGTTCTTC
TRBJ2-6	.	many	TRBV24-1	CATSGPVSGANVLTF	TGTGCCACCAGTGGACCGGTCTCTGGGGCCAACGTCCTGACTTTC
TRBJ2-2	.	many	TRBV18	CASSPDRTRELFF	TGTGCCAGCTCACCAGACAGGACCAGGGAGCTGTTTTTT
TRBJ2-7	.	many	TRBV29-1	CSAQIDSYEQYF	TGCAGCGCTCAGATTGATTCCTACGAGCAGTACTTC
TRBJ2-7	.	.	TRBV9	CASSVAAGRAYEQYF	TGTGCCAGCAGCGTAGCCGCGGGCAGGGCCTACGAGCAGTACTTC
TRBJ2-7	.	few	TRBV19	CASSYGPRPTYEQYF	TGTGCCAGTAGTTACGGGCCCCGACCAACCTACGAACAGTACTTC
TRBJ2-3	TRBD2	many	TRBV6-1	CASRTSGNTDTQYF	TGTGCCAGCAGGACTAGCGGGAACACAGATACGCAGTATTTT
TRBJ2-5	.	few	TRBV20-1	CSADREGETQYF	TGCAGTGCTGACAGGGAGGGGGAGACCCAGTACTTC
TRBJ1-4	.	many	TRBV2	CASLKGGLGDEKLFF	TGTGCCAGCCTAAAGGGAGGCCTGGGGGATGAAAAACTGTTTTTT
TRBJ2-3	.	few	TRBV5-1	CASSLADTTDTQYF	TGCGCCAGCAGCTTGGCGGATACGACAGATACGCAGTATTTT
TRBJ1-5	.	many	TRBV7-8	CASSSPDTSNQPQHF	TGTGCCAGCAGCTCCCCGGACACTAGCAATCAGCCCCAGCATTTT
TRBJ2-1	.	many	TRBV3-1	CASSPGPHDPFF	TGTGCCAGCAGCCCGGGGCCCCATGACCCGTTCTTC
TRBJ1-1	TRBD1	.	TRBV30	CAWSVPGGTEAFF	TGTGCCTGGAGTGTGCCAGGGGGCACTGAAGCTTTCTTT
TRBJ2-5	TRBD2	few	TRBV30	CAWSSMAGVKETQYF	TGTGCCTGGAGCAGCATGGCGGGGGTCAAGGAGACCCAGTACTTC
TRBJ2-5	TRBD2	.	TRBV11-2	CASSLEGLAVQETQYF	TGTGCCAGCAGCTTAGAGGGACTAGCGGTGCAAGAGACCCAGTACTTC
TRBJ2-7	TRBD1	many	TRBV29-1	CSVATGTGFYEQYF	TGCAGCGTTGCCACCGGGACAGGGTTCTACGAGCAGTACTTC
TRBJ2-7	TRBD1	.	TRBV2	CATHSDRLNYEQYF	TGTGCCACCCACTCGGACAGGCTAAACTACGAGCAGTACTTC
TRBJ1-6	.	many	TRBV6-1	CASAYGTSDYNSPLHF	TGTGCCAGTGCGTACGGGACATCTGACTATAATTCACCCCTCCACTTT
TRBJ2-7	.	once	TRBV5-1	CASSAGPKQYF	TGCGCCAGCAGCGCCGGACCTAAGCAGTACTTC
TRBJ2-7	TRBD1	many	TRBV7-7	CASSQNTDRGSEQYF	TGTGCTAGCAGCCAAAACACTGACAGGGGAAGCGAGCAGTACTTC
TRBJ2-2	.	many	TRBV2	CASSEQAASYTGELFF	TGTGCCAGCAGTGAACAGGCGGCTAGCTATACCGGGGAGCTGTTTTTT
TRBJ2-1	TRBD2	few	TRBV20-1	CSATGLAGPYNEQFF	TGCAGTGCTACCGGACTAGCGGGGCCCTACAATGAGCAGTTCTTC
TRBJ2-3	.	.	TRBV20-1	CSASPRNPRDTQYF	TGCAGTGCCTCTCCCAGAAACCCCAGAGATACGCAGTATTTT
TRBJ1-5	.	few	TRBV5-6	CASSAADSSNQPQHF	TGTGCCAGCAGCGCAGCCGATTCGAGCAATCAGCCCCAGCATTTT
TRBJ1-6	TRBD1	many	TRBV3-1	CASSQDHTGGSPLHF	TGTGCCAGCAGCCAAGATCATACAGGGGGATCACCCCTCCACTTT
TRBJ2-4	.	many	TRBV6-5	CASSYGLHSLNIQYF	TGTGCCAGCAGTTATGGCCTTCATTCGTTAAACATTCAGTACTTC
TRBJ2-2	.	few	TRBV20-1	CSARDRRRDTGELFF	TGCAGTGCTAGAGATCGCAGGCGGGACACCGGGGAGCTGTTTTTT
TRBJ2-1	.	many	TRBV29-1	CSVPRPYNEQFF	TGCAGCGTGCCCCGCCCTTACAATGAGCAGTTCTTC